This is a list of T cell receptor beta chains from one sample in a study of CD8 T cells in Susac syndrome. Each CDR3 protein is one row after TCRdb ran MiXCR on the immunoSEQ multiplex PCR reads. The sample yields 200,000 or so distinct CDR3 sequences, about 94% seen once. Material: CD4+ T cells from PBMCs. These receptors were collected from a human donor with multiple sclerosis. Each CDR3 is given with its conserved first and last residue. The order of the fields is clone size, J gene, D gene, V gene, CDR3 protein, CDR3 DNA. A D gene is named only where the DNA matches it firmly. Not all rows give a size; the values are once, few, many and, for expanded clones, a class.

-,TRBJ2-1,-,TRBV29-1,CSVTGHISSYNEQFF,TGCAGCGTGACGGGACACATATCGTCCTACAATGAGCAGTTCTTC
-,TRBJ1-2,-,TRBV14,CASSQGQKYGYTF,TGTGCCAGCAGCCAAGGGCAGAAGTATGGCTACACCTTC
-,TRBJ1-2,TRBD1,TRBV27,CASKTPGQGTYGYTF,TGTGCCAGCAAAACCCCGGGACAGGGTACCTATGGCTACACCTTC
-,TRBJ2-2,-,TRBV27,CASSPPGRGNAGELFF,TGTGCCAGCAGTCCCCCCGGCCGGGGGAACGCCGGGGAGCTGTTTTTT
-,TRBJ2-5,-,TRBV4-3,CASSHDLRETQYF,TGCGCCAGCAGCCACGACCTAAGGGAGACCCAGTACTTC
once,TRBJ1-5,-,TRBV19,CASSIVWQSSNQPQHF,TGTGCCAGTAGTATAGTTTGGCAGTCCAGCAATCAGCCCCAGCATTTT
-,TRBJ2-3,TRBD2,TRBV15,CATSREAGLALDTQYF,TGTGCCACCAGCAGAGAAGCGGGACTAGCGTTAGATACGCAGTATTTT
-,TRBJ2-1,TRBD2,TRBV6-1,CASRPLGLAGTFNSYNEQFF,TGTGCCAGCAGACCCCTTGGGCTAGCGGGGACCTTTAACTCCTACAATGAGCAGTTCTTC
-,TRBJ1-1,TRBD1,TRBV6-1,CASSGGQGNTEAFF,TGTGCCAGCAGTGGTGGACAGGGGAACACTGAAGCTTTCTTT
-,TRBJ2-7,-,TRBV7-8,CASSASAGQRVYEQYF,TGTGCCAGCAGCGCTAGTGCGGGACAGAGGGTCTACGAGCAGTACTTC
-,TRBJ1-6,TRBD1,TRBV6-1,CASSEGTGGPPLHF,TGTGCCAGCAGTGAAGGTACAGGGGGCCCACCCCTCCACTTT
-,TRBJ1-2,-,TRBV27,CASRMDGGPYGYTF,TGTGCCAGCAGAATGGACGGGGGGCCCTATGGCTACACCTTC
-,TRBJ2-7,-,TRBV7-2,CASSRRSSSYEQYF,TGTGCCAGCAGCCGCCGATCAAGCTCCTACGAGCAGTACTTC
-,TRBJ1-2,-,TRBV28,CASSSGGKGYTF,TGTGCCAGCAGTTCCGGAGGGAAGGGCTACACCTTC
-,TRBJ2-5,-,TRBV9,CASSPPGVKETQYF,TGTGCCAGCAGCCCTCCAGGCGTAAAAGAGACCCAGTACTTC
few,TRBJ2-3,TRBD1,TRBV7-8,CASSLEGASTDTQYF,TGTGCCAGCAGCTTAGAGGGGGCTAGCACAGATACGCAGTATTTT
-,TRBJ1-4,-,TRBV2,CASSYGATNEKLFF,TGTGCCAGCAGTTACGGTGCAACTAATGAAAAACTGTTTTTT
-,TRBJ2-5,-,TRBV3-1,CASSQDTGKETQYF,TGTGCCAGCAGCCAAGACACTGGGAAGGAGACCCAGTACTTC
once,TRBJ2-1,-,TRBV6-1,CASQTGYTIEQFF,TGTGCCAGTCAGACAGGTTATACAATTGAGCAGTTCTTC
-,TRBJ1-2,TRBD1,TRBV2,CASSDLGRGNYGYTF,TGTGCCAGCAGTGATTTAGGCAGGGGGAACTATGGCTACACCTTC
-,TRBJ2-1,TRBD1,TRBV28,CASQGQGAYNEQFF,TGTGCCAGCCAGGGACAGGGGGCCTACAATGAGCAGTTCTTC
-,TRBJ1-6,-,TRBV30,CAWSPSGNSPLHF,TGTGCCTGGAGTCCATCAGGCAATTCACCCCTCCACTTT
-,TRBJ1-1,-,TRBV7-8,CASSTFSLNTEAFF,TGTGCCAGCAGCACCTTTAGTCTGAACACTGAAGCTTTCTTT
once,TRBJ1-6,-,TRBV20-1,CSAREEGPGSPLHF,TGCAGTGCTAGAGAGGAAGGGCCGGGGTCACCCCTCCACTTT
few,TRBJ2-6,-,TRBV27,CASSLISGANVLTF,TGTGCCAGCAGTTTGATTTCCGGGGCCAACGTCCTGACTTTC
-,TRBJ1-2,TRBD1,TRBV30,CAWSAGTGVNYGYTF,TGTGCCTGGAGTGCGGGGACAGGGGTGAACTATGGCTACACCTTC
-,TRBJ1-1,-,TRBV25-1,CASSETGTTEAFF,TGTGCCAGCAGTGAAACTGGGACCACTGAAGCTTTCTTT
-,TRBJ2-1,TRBD1,TRBV5-4,CASSWVQGAGEQFF,TGTGCCAGCAGCTGGGTACAGGGGGCAGGCGAGCAGTTCTTC
-,TRBJ1-6,-,TRBV5-6,CASSPTGIPYSPLHF,TGTGCCAGCAGCCCCACAGGTATCCCCTATTCACCCCTCCACTTT
once,TRBJ1-1,-,TRBV29-1,CSVEQGMNTEAFF,TGCAGCGTTGAACAGGGTATGAACACTGAAGCTTTCTTT
-,TRBJ2-1,TRBD2,TRBV4-1,CASSTRTSGHYNEQFF,TGCGCCAGCAGCACCCGGACTAGCGGGCATTACAATGAGCAGTTCTTC
few,TRBJ2-5,-,TRBV27,CASSFDSGTQYF,TGTGCCAGCAGTTTCGATTCGGGTACCCAGTACTTC
-,TRBJ1-2,TRBD1,TRBV12-3/TRBV12-4,CASSSYRGRYTF,TGTGCCAGCAGTTCTTACAGGGGACGCTACACCTTC
-,TRBJ2-7,TRBD2,TRBV28,CASSFGGGYEQYF,TGTGCCAGCAGTTTCGGCGGGGGTTACGAGCAGTACTTC
-,TRBJ1-1,-,TRBV25-1,CASSQYGGEAFF,TGTGCCAGCAGTCAGTACGGGGGTGAAGCTTTCTTT
-,TRBJ1-5,TRBD1,TRBV29-1,CSVRTGTGQPQHF,TGCAGCGTGAGGACAGGGACCGGGCAGCCCCAGCATTTT
-,TRBJ2-1,-,TRBV30,CAWTGQIYNEQFF,TGTGCCTGGACAGGGCAAATCTACAATGAGCAGTTCTTC
once,TRBJ1-5,-,TRBV20-1,CSARRSGQPQHF,TGCAGTGCCCGACGGAGCGGCCAGCCCCAGCATTTT
-,TRBJ1-2,-,TRBV6-4,CASSQEPGGAGYTF,TGTGCCAGCAGCCAAGAACCGGGGGGGGCTGGCTACACCTTC
-,TRBJ2-7,TRBD1,TRBV29-1,CSGGGTGGYEQYF,TGCAGCGGCGGCGGGACAGGGGGTTACGAGCAGTACTTC
-,TRBJ2-7,-,TRBV29-1,CSVEVTDRPFSYEQYF,TGCAGCGTTGAAGTTACAGACAGGCCCTTCTCCTACGAGCAGTACTTC
-,TRBJ2-5,-,TRBV18,CASSPSSRGETQYF,TGTGCCAGCTCACCTTCGTCCAGGGGTGAGACCCAGTACTTC
-,TRBJ1-1,-,TRBV29-1,CSVDTGEAFF,TGCAGCGTGGATACAGGGGAAGCTTTCTTT
-,TRBJ2-1,TRBD2,TRBV7-9,CASSLGLAGNEQFF,TGTGCCAGCAGCTTGGGGCTAGCGGGGAATGAGCAGTTCTTC
-,TRBJ2-2,-,TRBV29-1,CSVEVDTTNTGELFF,TGCAGCGTTGAAGTGGACACGACGAACACCGGGGAGCTGTTTTTT
once,TRBJ2-5,TRBD2,TRBV5-1,CASSLAGLGETQYF,TGCGCCAGCAGCTTGGCCGGACTAGGAGAGACCCAGTACTTC